These T cell receptor beta chains were read from a single sample in a study of spatial heterogeneity in lung cancer. TCRdb re-called the 5' RACE reads with MiXCR, one entry per CDR3 protein. The sample includes about 3,000 distinct CDR3 sequences, around 12% of them seen just once. The sample here was normal lung tissue next to the tumor, taken at surgery. The origin of the receptors is a male donor with early-stage non-small cell lung cancer. Each CDR3 is given with its conserved first and last residue. A D gene is named only where the DNA matches it firmly. A clone size is listed for some rows: how often the clone was seen (once, few, many), or a class if it is expanded.

j_call clone_size v_call d_call cdr3_nt cdr3_aa
TRBJ2-7 . TRBV7-2 . TGTGCCAGCAGCCTAGGACTCATTTCCTCCTACGAGCAGTACTTC CASSLGLISSYEQYF
TRBJ1-1 medium-sized TRBV20-1 . TGCAGTGCTAGCCGCCGGGGTACTGAAGCTTTCTTT CSASRRGTEAFF
TRBJ2-2 . TRBV28 TRBD2 TGTGCCAGCAGTCTACGGACTAGCTCGGTCACCGGGGAGCTGTTTTTT CASSLRTSSVTGELFF
TRBJ1-1 large TRBV6-5 . TGTGCCAGCAGTTACTCGGGACAAGAGGCTTTCTTT CASSYSGQEAFF
TRBJ1-1 . TRBV13 . TGTGCCAGCAGCGTCCACTCCGCAGAAGCTTTCTTT CASSVHSAEAFF
TRBJ1-1 medium-sized TRBV18 . TGTGCCAGCTCACTAACCAGGGTTGTCACTGAAGCTTTCTTT CASSLTRVVTEAFF
TRBJ1-5 many TRBV2 . TGTGCCAGCAGTTCCAGGAGAAATCAGCCCCAGCATTTT CASSSRRNQPQHF
TRBJ2-1 . TRBV11-1 . TGTGCCAGCAGCTTTCGTCCCGGTTTGGATCCAACCCCTCGTCAGTTCTTC CASSFRPGLDPTPRQFF
TRBJ1-1 . TRBV18 . TGTGCCAGCTCACCCGACCCAAAGGGTGAAGCTTTCTTT CASSPDPKGEAFF
TRBJ1-1 . TRBV28 . TGTGCCAGCAGCACCTTCACCAGGGACACTGAAGCTTTCTTT CASSTFTRDTEAFF
TRBJ1-2 . TRBV28 TRBD1 TGTGCCAGCAGTTTAGTGGGACAGCTGAACTATGGCTACACCTTC CASSLVGQLNYGYTF
TRBJ2-5 medium-sized TRBV5-1 . TGCGCCAGCAGCCGGACTATTTGGGAGACCCAGTACTTC CASSRTIWETQYF
TRBJ2-1 medium-sized TRBV19 TRBD2 TGTGCCAGTAGTATGAGAGTTGGGACTAGCGTCACTGAGCAGTTCTTC CASSMRVGTSVTEQFF
TRBJ2-3 few TRBV18 . TGTGCCAGCTCACCATTCTCATGGGATACGCAGTATTTT CASSPFSWDTQYF
TRBJ2-2 medium-sized TRBV3-1 TRBD2 TGTGCCAGCAGCCAAGATACATGGGGACTAGCGGGATCCGGGGAGCTGTTTTTT CASSQDTWGLAGSGELFF
TRBJ2-7 many TRBV10-3 . TGTGCCATCAGTGAGCAGTCTAGCGCAGGGGAGCAGTACTTC CAISEQSSAGEQYF
TRBJ2-3 many TRBV7-7 . TGTGCCAGCAGCCCAGACAGAGATACGCAGTATTTT CASSPDRDTQYF
TRBJ2-1 many TRBV7-2 . TGTGCCAGCAGCTTAGCGTTTGGGAGCTCCTACAATGAGCAGTTCTTC CASSLAFGSSYNEQFF
TRBJ2-7 large TRBV27 . TGTGCCAGCGGCACCCCGGGGCAGACGTTATCCTACGAGCAGTACTTC CASGTPGQTLSYEQYF
TRBJ2-2 . TRBV5-5 TRBD2 TGTGCCAGCAGCCAAGGACTAGCGGGGAGTAACACCGGGGAGCTGTTTTTT CASSQGLAGSNTGELFF
TRBJ1-1 medium-sized TRBV24-1 . TGTGCCACCAGTGACGGCCCCATGAACACTGAAGCTTTCTTT CATSDGPMNTEAFF
TRBJ2-2 large TRBV11-2 . TGTGCCAGCAGCCAGTTCCGGGACTCGAAGGGCGGGGAGCTGTTTTTT CASSQFRDSKGGELFF
TRBJ1-5 . TRBV10-3 TRBD1 TGTGCCATCAGGGGACAGGACAATCAGCCCCAGCATTTT CAIRGQDNQPQHF
TRBJ2-7 medium-sized TRBV7-9 . TGTGCCAGCAGCTTAGGGGTCTACGAGCAGTACTTC CASSLGVYEQYF
TRBJ1-1 many TRBV5-5 . TGTGCCAGCAGCTTGGTTCACGGGGGGAACACTGAAGCTTTCTTT CASSLVHGGNTEAFF
TRBJ2-5 medium-sized TRBV4-2 TRBD1 TGTGCCAGCAGCCAAGCGCACAGGGGAGAGACCCAGTACTTC CASSQAHRGETQYF
TRBJ2-3 medium-sized TRBV11-2 TRBD2 TGTGCCAGCAGCAGACTAGCGGGAGAAGATACGCAGTATTTT CASSRLAGEDTQYF
TRBJ1-5 . TRBV6-1 . TGTGCCAGCTTCAGGGGTGAACGCAATCAGCCCCAGCATTTT CASFRGERNQPQHF
TRBJ2-1 medium-sized TRBV7-8 . TGTGCCAGCAGCTTATCCGGGTTCGGGGGCTTTCTCGTCGGCAATGAGCAGTTCTTC CASSLSGFGGFLVGNEQFF
TRBJ2-2 medium-sized TRBV7-9 TRBD2 TGTGCCAGCAGCTTAGCGCTCCCCGCTAGCGGGACCCGAACCGGGGAGCTGTTTTTT CASSLALPASGTRTGELFF
TRBJ2-7 many TRBV20-1 . TGCAGTGCTGCCCGGGGTAGCGGTGCCTACGAGCAGTACTTC CSAARGSGAYEQYF
TRBJ1-6 few TRBV27 . TGTGCCAGCAGCGGCCTTAGAGGCGGAAGCTCCTATAATTCACCCCTCCACTTT CASSGLRGGSSYNSPLHF
TRBJ2-6 medium-sized TRBV30 TRBD2 TGTGCCTGGAGTCAATGGGGAGGGGAGCGGGAACCCGGGTCTGGGGCCAACGTCCTGACTTTC CAWSQWGGEREPGSGANVLTF
TRBJ1-2 . TRBV12-3/TRBV12-4 . TGTGCCAGCAGTACCGGGGGGCTCAACTATGGCTACACCTTC CASSTGGLNYGYTF
TRBJ2-7 . TRBV7-2 . TGTGCCAGCAGCTTAGTAGTTTCCCACGGGGAGCAGTACTTC CASSLVVSHGEQYF
TRBJ2-1 medium-sized TRBV4-3 . TGCGCCAGCAGCCTCGGACGAGGCAATGAGCAGTTCTTC CASSLGRGNEQFF